The clone carrying this TCR beta chain has a handful of counts. The junction departs from the called germline gene at one end, perhaps through a read error. This CDR3 is 13 amino acids long. Germline values: CDR1 SGHAT, CDR2 FQNNGV. The record originates from a study of T cell responses to AZD1222 COVID-19 vaccine. Assay: immunoSEQ multiplex PCR; the TCRdb copy retains only in-frame clones and omits some. The data hold around 250,000 clones, with over 90% observed a single time. The chain recombines TRBV11-2 with TRBJ1-2, with 7 bases aligning to TRBD1. This receptor was obtained from an adult in good health. This specimen was peripheral blood, taken on day 0 of AZD1222 vaccination. As DNA, the CDR3 is TGTGCCAGCAGCTTAGACAGGGACAGCAAATTCCTCTTC. This translates into CASSLDRDSKFLF.